This entry is about one TCR beta chain. This clonotype was counted many times. This clone's antigen is unknown. No qualities accompany the bases; no much larger clone lies one base away. Trimming takes 4 bases from V and 6 bases from J, and the germline ends sit 13 bases apart. The CDR3 runs 13 amino acids, cysteine and phenylalanine included. Only the CDR3 DNA is retained, 39 bases long and in frame from the first base. According to the germline V gene, CDR1 reads MDHEN and CDR2 reads SYDVKM. The library came from PCR. The sequencer was an Illumina HiSeq 2500. TCR libraries were prepared with molecular barcoding, using unique molecular identifiers to normalize TCRbeta repertoire quantification. In TCRdb, the public reads were trimmed at Q25 with fastp and aligned with MiXCR, with productive beta chains retained. CDR3 protein sequences are deduplicated, and each keeps its most common genes and DNA. This sample holds around 270,000 distinct CDR3 sequences; 10% were observed only once. The top ten clonotypes cover 7% to 9.5% of the sample.

The intended sense of this specimen's treatment or condition label: allogeneic hematopoietic cell transplantation with graft depleted of TCRalphabeta T cells and CD19 B cells. The children who served as transplant recipients had been given grafts of TCRalphabeta/CD19-depleted allogeneic hematopoietic cells. The sample comes from a study of T-cell reconstitution after alpha-beta-depleted transplantation in children listed by TCRdb under 2016. Some background on the complete study: Using TCR repertoire profiling, the study quantitatively followed how T-cell immune reconstitution unfolded in children after TCRalphabeta/CD19-depleted allogeneic hematopoietic cell transplantation.

Overall study results and their limits: Apparently early alphabetaT-cell count recovery about two months after transplant reportedly relied on only several hundred rapidly expanded clones derived from non-depleted graft cells. Over subsequent months, a decline in hyperexpanded clone frequencies was noted, and after one year, T-cell counts and TCRbeta diversity were mostly ascribed to newly produced T cells. In some patients, the high TCRbeta diversity seen at day 60 was put down to recipient T cells and intrathymic progenitors that had survived conditioning.

Sequenced here: PBMCs, sampled before TCRalphabeta/CD19-depleted stem cell transplant. The chain is made from TRBV28 and TRBJ2-7; the D gene is unclear. The source is a boy under three years old with acute myeloid leukemia, due to receive a stem cell transplant. The sequence in DNA is TGTGCCAGCAGTTCCCCTACAGCCAGCGAGCAGTACTTC. Its product reads: CASSSPTASEQYF.